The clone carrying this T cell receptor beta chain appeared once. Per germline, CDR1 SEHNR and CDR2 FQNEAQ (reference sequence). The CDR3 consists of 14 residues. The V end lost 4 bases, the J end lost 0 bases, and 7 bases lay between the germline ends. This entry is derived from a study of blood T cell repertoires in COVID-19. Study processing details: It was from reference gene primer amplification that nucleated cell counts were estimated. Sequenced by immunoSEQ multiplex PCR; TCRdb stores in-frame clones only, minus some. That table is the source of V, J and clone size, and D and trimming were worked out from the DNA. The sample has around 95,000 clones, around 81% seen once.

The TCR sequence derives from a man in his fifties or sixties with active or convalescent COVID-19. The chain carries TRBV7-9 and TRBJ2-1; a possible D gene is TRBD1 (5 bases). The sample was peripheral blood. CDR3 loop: CASSSGYSYNEQFF. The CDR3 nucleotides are TGTGCCAGCAGCTCAGGGTACTCCTACAATGAGCAGTTCTTC.